This T cell receptor (beta chain) was observed in a study of preoperative IRX-2 immunotherapy in early breast cancer. The assay was immunoSEQ multiplex PCR, and TCRdb's table has in-frame clones only and misses some. This sample carries 25,000 to 30,000 clones, roughly four fifths of them seen once, and the ten largest clones take 3% to 3.5%. This CDR3 region has 17 residues. Trimming stripped 5 bases from V and 5 bases from J, with 23 bases between. Germline V lookup: CDR1 SGHNT, CDR2 YENEEA. Treatment described: preoperative locoregional IRX-2 cytokine immunotherapy. Preoperative locoregional IRX-2 cytokine immunotherapy was tested in the phase Ib source study.

The receptor's source is a human donor with breast cancer. Sampling was performed from a patient treated with IRX-2 immunotherapy. V and J are TRBV11-3 and TRBJ2-3, with D perhaps TRBD2 (6 bases). The CDR3 reads CASSPTRTTRELDTQYF. The CDR3 DNA reads as TGTGCCAGCAGCCCAACGCGGACTACCCGCGAGCTAGATACGCAGTATTTT.